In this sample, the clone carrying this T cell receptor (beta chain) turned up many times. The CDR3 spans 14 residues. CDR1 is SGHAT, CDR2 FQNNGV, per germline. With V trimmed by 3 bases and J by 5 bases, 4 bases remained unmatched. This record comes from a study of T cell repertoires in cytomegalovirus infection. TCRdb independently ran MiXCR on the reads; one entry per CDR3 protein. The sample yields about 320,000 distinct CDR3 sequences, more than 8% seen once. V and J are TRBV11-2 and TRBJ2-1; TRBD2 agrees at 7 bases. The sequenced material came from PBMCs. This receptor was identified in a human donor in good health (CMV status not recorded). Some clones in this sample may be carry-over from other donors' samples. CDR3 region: CASSFVSGNNEQFF. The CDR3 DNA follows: TGTGCCAGCAGCTTTGTCAGCGGGAACAATGAGCAGTTCTTC.